This T cell receptor (beta chain) is drawn from a study of cytotoxic CD8 clonotypes in ibrutinib-treated CLL. CDR1 and CDR2 (germline): MNHEY, SVGAGI. The CDR3 consists of 13 residues. V dropped 5 bases and J dropped 7; count of bases not matched to a gene: 8. Some clones are missing from TCRdb's copy, which holds only in-frame ones; the method was immunoSEQ multiplex PCR. Of roughly 220,000 clones listed, 70% are singletons. The rearrangement uses TRBV6-5 and TRBJ2-7, with 7 bases matching TRBD1. The sample here was PBMCs, taken after 12 months of ibrutinib treatment. The receptor was derived from a human donor with chronic lymphocytic leukemia. CDR3 DNA sequence: TGTGCCAGCAGTGGGGACAGTGTGCTGGAGCAGTACTTC. It codes for CASSGDSVLEQYF.